One and the same sample provided the 30 T cell receptor beta chains below, sequenced in a study of blood T cell repertoires in COVID-19 (dated by TCRdb to 2018 to 2020). The library was made by the immunoSEQ multiplex PCR assay. TCRdb took this table from immuneACCESS and kept in-frame rearrangements with V and J called. Such tables lack part of the clones; where checked against another copy, unresolved V genes explain under half of the gap, and the rest is unexplained. Across this sample there are about 240,000 clones, with roughly 80% seen only once. Of the sample, less than 4% is held by the ten largest clones. The sample comprised peripheral blood. The source is a woman aged 18-29 years with acute or convalescent COVID-19.

The rearrangement links TRBV18 to TRBJ2-1; 14 bases fit TRBD2. The germline V gene has CDR1 KGHSH and CDR2 LQKENI. Trimming removed 3 bases from V and 10 bases from J; junction bases left unmatched: 11. CDR3 length: 17 residues. Written as DNA, the CDR3 is TGTGCCAGCTCACCCCCCCGGGGACTAGCGGGGGTCGGGGAGCAGTTCTTC. Translating gives CASSPPRGLAGVGEQFF.

The chain combines TRBV7-3 with TRBJ1-2; 9 bases are shared with TRBD1. Trimming cost V 5 bases and J 8 bases; bases outside gene matches: 15. Germline CDR1 reads SGHTA; CDR2 reads FQGTGA. The CDR3 has 16 amino acids. Here the CDR3 reads CASSAEGQGPPGGYTF. CDR3 coding DNA: TGTGCCAGCAGCGCCGAGGGACAGGGACCTCCCGGGGGCTACACCTTC.

This chain joins TRBV6-5 and TRBJ1-2; 9 bases are shared with TRBD1. This CDR3 has 13 amino acids. V gave up 6 bases and J gave up 8 bases; unmatched junction bases: 7. CDR1 and CDR2 (germline): MNHEY, SVGAGI. CDR3 protein: CASRGTGWEGYTF. The CDR3 nucleotides read TGTGCCAGCAGGGGGACAGGGTGGGAAGGCTACACCTTC.

The J gene is TRBJ2-7, the V gene TRBV11-2, with a weak D call TRBD2 (6 bases). The CDR3 has 15 amino acids. The V gene lost 5 bases and the J gene lost 3 bases, with 17 bases spanning the gap. The germline V gene has CDR1 SGHAT and CDR2 FQNNGV. The chain's CDR3 is CASSTTSRINYEQYF. The CDR3 DNA is TGTGCCAGCAGCACCACTAGCAGGATAAACTACGAGCAGTACTTC.

The CDR3 bases are TGTGCCAGCAGCTTAGTTTGGGGAGCTGGTGGCGAGCAGTACTTC. Protein sequence: CASSLVWGAGGEQYF. The chain recombines TRBV7-2 with TRBJ2-7; D may be TRBD2 (5 bases). V shed 1 base and J shed 6 bases, with 16 bases lying between them. This CDR3 has 15 amino acids. Germline V CDR1 and CDR2: SGHTA, FQGNSA. Full variable domain (remainder filled in from reference TRBV7-2 and TRBJ2-7): GAGVSQSPSNKVTEKGKDVELRCDPISGHTALYWYRQSLGQGLEFLIYFQGNSAPDKSGLPSDRFSAERTGGSVSTLTIQRTQQEDSAVYLCASSLVWGAGGEQYFGPGTRLTVT.

The CDR3 nucleotides read TGTGCCAGCAGTTACAGGGAAGTTAATGAGCAGTTCTTC. The encoded protein is CASSYREVNEQFF. The chain has TRBV12-3 or TRBV12-4 and TRBJ2-1, with D possibly being TRBD1 (6 bases). The CDR3 contains 13 residues. Trimming took 4 bases from V and 7 from J, leaving 11 bases between them.

V usage is TRBV6-5 and J usage is TRBJ1-6; 8 nucleotides match TRBD1. The CDR3 runs 15 residues. The V gene's germline CDR1 is MNHEY and CDR2 SVGAGI. J gave up 6 bases and V 2 bases, and 3 bases lay outside the gene matches. CDR3 amino acids: CASSYAQGGNSPLHF. The CDR3 DNA sequence: TGTGCCAGCAGTTACGCACAGGGGGGTAATTCACCCCTCCACTTT.

The chain combines TRBV10-1 with TRBJ1-2; 7 nucleotides align to TRBD1. The CDR3 length is 14 residues. The trim removed 6 bases at V and 6 bases at J, leaving 10 bases unmatched. Germline CDR1 and CDR2: WNHNN and SYGVQD (reference sequence). This CDR3 reads CASRADRESNGYTF. Here the CDR3 DNA reads TGCGCCAGCAGGGCAGACAGGGAGTCGAATGGCTACACCTTC.

The rearrangement joins TRBV5-4 to TRBJ1-2, with a possible D match to TRBD1 (5 bases). The CDR3 spans 16 residues. V was trimmed by 0 bases and J by 0 bases, leaving 12 bases between them. Germline V gene lookup returns CDR1 SGHNT and CDR2 YYREEE (reference sequence). The CDR3 protein is CASSLGGREANYGYTF. In nucleotides, the CDR3 is TGTGCCAGCAGCTTGGGGGGCCGAGAGGCTAACTATGGCTACACCTTC.

The chain employs TRBV18 and TRBJ1-1; possible D gene TRBD1, 6 bases. Germline CDR1 is KGHSH and CDR2 is LQKENI. Trimming removed 3 bases at V and 6 bases at J, with 8 bases between. The CDR3 has 12 amino acids. The CDR3 bases are TGTGCCAGCTCACCCAACAGGGCTGAAGCTTTCTTT. Its translation: CASSPNRAEAFF.

The rearrangement uses TRBV11-2 and TRBJ2-7, with D perhaps TRBD1 (5 bases). CDR3 size: 15 residues. The V gene lost 4 bases and the J gene lost 5 bases, with 18 bases spanning the gap. The germline gives CDR1 SGHAT, CDR2 FQNNGV. CDR3 in DNA: TGTGCCAGCAGCTCCTCACAGACAGCCTCTCACGAGCAGTACTTC. This codes for CASSSSQTASHEQYF.

V is TRBV3-1 (or the pseudogene TRBV3-2) and J is TRBJ2-1; 8 bases agree with TRBD1. The V gene end was trimmed by 6 bases and the J gene end by 8 bases; junction bases not matched to a gene: 6. CDR3 length: 13 residues. In germline, CDR1 is LGHDT, CDR2 YNNKEL (reference sequence). CDR3 DNA: TGTGCCAGCAGACGCGGACAGGGAGATGAGCAGTTCTTC. Translating gives CASRRGQGDEQFF.

This clone turned up a few times. The genes are TRBV5-1 and TRBJ1-2; TRBD1 aligns across 8 bases. This CDR3 has 14 amino acids. CDR1 and CDR2 (germline): SGHRS, YFSETQ. The V gene end was trimmed by 4 bases and the J gene end by 4 bases; junction bases not matched to a gene: 6. CDR3 sequence: CASSTQGASYGYTF. For the CDR3, the DNA is TGCGCCAGCAGCACTCAGGGGGCGAGCTATGGCTACACCTTC.

This clone was detected once. J is TRBJ2-7 and V is TRBV18, with TRBD1 matching over 10 bases. The CDR3 extends over 16 amino acids. Germline V CDR1 and CDR2: KGHSH, LQKENI. The ends lost 0 bases at V and 1 base at J; junction bases unmatched: 3. DNA for the CDR3: TGTGCCAGCTCACCACCAGGGACAGGGGTTTCCTACGAGCAGTACTTC. Translating gives CASSPPGTGVSYEQYF.

This clone was seen more than once but under ten times. CDR3 sequence: CASTTGGSNYGYTF. CDR3 DNA: TGTGCCAGCACCACGGGGGGCAGCAACTATGGCTACACCTTC. The chain uses TRBV28 and TRBJ1-2, with D maybe TRBD1 (6 bases). Trimming cost V 7 bases and J 2 bases, with 14 bases left between them. The CDR3 contains 14 residues. Germline CDR1 is MDHEN and CDR2 is SYDVKM.

The chain carries TRBV2 and TRBJ2-7; D might be TRBD1 (5 bases). Between the trimmed V and J ends, which lost 6 bases and 0 bases, there was a span of 12 bases. Germline-derived CDR1 and CDR2 are SNHLY and FYNNEI. The CDR3 covers 14 residues. The CDR3 loop is CASSADRNSYEQYF. DNA for the CDR3: TGTGCCAGCAGCGCTGACAGAAACTCCTACGAGCAGTACTTC.

J is TRBJ1-1 and V is TRBV12-3 or TRBV12-4; no reliable D call. V was shortened by 7 bases and J by 3 bases, with 9 bases between the two germline ends. CDR3 length equals 12 residues. Written as DNA, the CDR3 is TGTGCCAGCACCCCCTCCGACACTGAAGCTTTCTTT. Protein: CASTPSDTEAFF.

The CDR3 spells CASPQGEREVFTDTQYF. CDR3 DNA: TGTGCCAGCCCGCAAGGGGAGCGGGAGGTATTCACAGATACGCAGTATTTT. This chain uses TRBV21-1 with TRBJ2-3; the table's D call, TRBD2, was not checked against the DNA. TRBV21-1 represents a pseudogene. This CDR3 region has 17 residues.

The J gene is TRBJ2-3, the V gene TRBV11-2; 12 positions agree with TRBD2. The CDR3 sequence is 16 residues long. From germline, CDR1 is SGHAT and CDR2 FQNNGV. Trimming removed 5 bases from V and 6 bases from J; junction bases left unmatched: 9. For the CDR3, the DNA is TGTGCCAGCAGCCCCAGACTAGCGGGAGTGGGTGATACGCAGTATTTT. It yields the protein CASSPRLAGVGDTQYF.

The V and J genes are TRBV15 and TRBJ1-3, with a weak D call TRBD1 (6 bases). Deletions cut 2 bases from V and 2 bases from J, with 10 bases between. The CDR3 spans 15 residues. Germline CDR1 is LNHNV and CDR2 is YYDKDF (reference sequence). The CDR3 nucleotides read TGTGCCACCAGCAGAAGCGACAGGACTGGAAACACCATATATTTT. Translation: CATSRSDRTGNTIYF.

The V gene is TRBV27, the J gene TRBJ2-3; TRBD2 agrees at 11 bases. Germline V gene lookup returns CDR1 MNHEY and CDR2 SMNVEV (reference sequence). Trimming took 6 bases from V and 3 from J; bases not matched to a gene: 8. The CDR3 length is 16 residues. CDR3 coding DNA: TGTGCCAGCAGCCGAGAAATAGCGGGAGGGACAGATACGCAGTATTTT. Its translation is CASSREIAGGTDTQYF.

This clone appeared once. V usage is TRBV7-2 and J usage is TRBJ2-7; 13 nucleotides line up with TRBD2. The V segment lost 5 bases and the J segment 4 bases; nucleotides outside the gene matches: 5. The CDR3 totals 15 residues. Germline CDR1 is SGHTA and CDR2 is FQGNSA. CDR3 region: CASSMGLAGLYEQYF. DNA of the CDR3: TGTGCCAGCAGCATGGGACTAGCGGGACTATACGAGCAGTACTTC.

The V gene is TRBV9, the J gene TRBJ2-5; D is uncertain. The CDR3 contains 12 residues. Looked up from germline, CDR1 is SGDLS and CDR2 is YYNGEE. The germline V and J ends were trimmed by 4 bases and 1 base, with 5 bases remaining between them. Here the CDR3 DNA reads TGTGCCAGCAGCCCCTCCCAAGAGACCCAGTACTTC. Amino acids: CASSPSQETQYF.

The CDR3 coding sequence is TGTGCCAGCAGCGCTAGACAGGGTGAGACCCAGTACTTC. As protein: CASSARQGETQYF. The chain recombines TRBV9 with TRBJ2-5; TRBD1 matches at 7 bases. CDR1 is SGDLS and CDR2 is YYNGEE in the germline V gene. The ends lost 3 bases at V and 5 bases at J; junction bases unmatched: 4. This CDR3 has 13 amino acids.

This clone has just a few counts. The V call is TRBV2, the J call TRBJ2-7; 11 bases align to TRBD2. The V segment lost 3 bases and the J segment 3 bases; nucleotides outside the gene matches: 10. This CDR3 region has 17 residues. Germline assignment: CDR1 SNHLY and CDR2 FYNNEI. The CDR3 reads CASSDPAGLAANYEQYF. CDR3 nucleotides: TGTGCCAGCAGTGATCCGGCGGGACTAGCGGCGAACTACGAGCAGTACTTC.

The chain recombines TRBV27 with TRBJ2-1, with 12 bases that match TRBD2. Germline trimming cut 4 bases from V and 3 bases from J; bases unmatched to any gene: 10. This CDR3 has 18 amino acids. CDR1 is MNHEY and CDR2 is SMNVEV in the germline V gene (reference sequence). CDR3 sequence: CASSSRTSGITGYNEQFF. In nucleotides, the CDR3 is TGTGCCAGCAGTTCGAGGACTAGCGGGATAACGGGCTACAATGAGCAGTTCTTC.

The chain carries TRBV12-3 or TRBV12-4 and TRBJ2-1, with TRBD2 identical over 8 bases. V lost 4 bases, J lost 9 bases, and 5 bases stayed unmatched. The CDR3 consists of 13 residues. The CDR3 here is CASSSQTSVEQFF. The CDR3 DNA reads TGTGCCAGCAGTTCTCAGACTAGCGTTGAGCAGTTCTTC.

This chain links TRBV6-2 or TRBV6-3 with TRBJ2-1; possible D gene TRBD1, 5 bases. CDR3 length: 15 amino acids. Germline V gene sequence: CDR1 MNHEY, CDR2 SVGEGT. The ends were cut back, 2 bases at V and 8 bases at J, with 16 bases in the middle. CDR3 protein: CASSYARQGNYEQFF. The CDR3 region has the DNA TGTGCCAGCAGTTACGCTCGGCAGGGTAACTATGAGCAGTTCTTC.

The chain uses TRBV6-6 and TRBJ2-1; 7 bases fit TRBD2. The CDR3 contains 17 residues. Germline V gene lookup returns CDR1 MNHNY and CDR2 SVGAGI (reference sequence). The V gene end was trimmed by 5 bases and the J gene end by 0 bases; junction bases not matched to a gene: 10. The CDR3, as DNA: TGTGCCAGCAGTCCCCGGGACTACCTTCGCTCCTACAATGAGCAGTTCTTC. It encodes CASSPRDYLRSYNEQFF.

The CDR3 coding sequence is TGTGCCAGCAGCTTAGGGGACAGAGGGGAGACCCAGTACTTC. It translates to CASSLGDRGETQYF. The rearrangement links TRBV11-2 to TRBJ2-5; 7 bases are a match to TRBD1. In germline, CDR1 is SGHAT, CDR2 FQNNGV. Losses at the gene ends were 1 base for V and 5 bases for J; bases not matched to a gene: 4. This CDR3 contains 14 residues.